This T cell receptor beta chain was identified in a study of lymphopenia after photon versus proton radiotherapy. This table comes from immunoSEQ multiplex PCR, and its TCRdb copy is limited to in-frame clones, with some not included. The sample lists 25,000 to 35,000 clones; about 86% were seen once. Study results and caveats: Better survival with proton therapy was suggested as possible, not demonstrated.

This CDR3 has 13 amino acids. Looked up from germline, CDR1 is MNHNS and CDR2 is SASEGT. V lost 8 bases, J lost 3 bases, and 14 bases lay in between. Remarks on this clone: Its antigen is undetermined.

The sequenced sample was peripheral blood, obtained from a patient treated with proton-based radiotherapy. This clonotype was sampled from a woman aged 60-75 years with cholangiocarcinoma. Some clones in this sample may be carry-over from other donors' samples. The chain combines TRBV6-1 with TRBJ2-7, with D maybe TRBD2 (5 bases). The CDR3 bases are TGTGCCAGCGGAGACGGAGGTGTCTACGAGCAGTACTTC. This codes for CASGDGGVYEQYF.